These T cell receptor beta chains were read from a single sample in a study of T cell repertoires in cytomegalovirus infection. Which antigens these TCRs recognize remains unknown. One entry per CDR3 protein, called by TCRdb with MiXCR from the reads. The sample lists approximately 990,000 distinct CDR3 sequences, about a third occurring once. Sample: cultured CD8+ T cells from PBMCs, taken from culture after CMV antigen stimulation. These receptors were taken from a human donor in good health (CMV status not recorded). Some clones in this sample may be carry-over from other donors' samples. Both conserved end residues are trimmed from each CDR3. Clone size is given for some rows only: seen once, a few or many times, or a class if the clone is expanded.

v_gene: TRBV29-1; abundance: NA; j_gene: TRBJ2-3; CDR3aa: SGDTQY
v_gene: TRBV13; abundance: NA; j_gene: TRBJ1-1; CDR3aa: ASSLVGRRTEAF
v_gene: TRBV7-3; abundance: NA; j_gene: TRBJ2-1; CDR3aa: ASSSIPRTRSDEQF
v_gene: TRBV29-1; abundance: NA; j_gene: TRBJ1-3; CDR3aa: SVEDLRGEARNTIY
v_gene: TRBV27; abundance: NA; j_gene: TRBJ2-1; CDR3aa: ASSLGLGEQF
v_gene: TRBV7-6; abundance: many; j_gene: TRBJ2-3; CDR3aa: ASSFLATSTDTQY
v_gene: TRBV11-2; abundance: few; j_gene: TRBJ1-1; CDR3aa: ASSAWGRAEPEAF
v_gene: TRBV10-3; abundance: NA; j_gene: TRBJ2-7; CDR3aa: AISSTSTYEQY
v_gene: TRBV9; abundance: NA; j_gene: TRBJ2-3; CDR3aa: ASTAGAPTDTQY
v_gene: TRBV7-2; abundance: NA; j_gene: TRBJ1-1; CDR3aa: ASSSLRGRGWSTEAF
v_gene: TRBV6-5; abundance: once; j_gene: TRBJ2-1; CDR3aa: ASSLGGALEQF
v_gene: TRBV20-1; abundance: NA; j_gene: TRBJ1-5; CDR3aa: SARGPGTYKVQPQH
v_gene: TRBV7-6; abundance: few; j_gene: TRBJ2-3; CDR3aa: ASSLSPGSTDTQY
v_gene: TRBV12-3/TRBV12-4; abundance: few; j_gene: TRBJ2-3; CDR3aa: ATRGEADTQY
v_gene: TRBV6-2/TRBV6-3; abundance: NA; j_gene: TRBJ2-1; CDR3aa: ASRVPMGLAGGYNEQF
v_gene: TRBV5-6; abundance: few; j_gene: TRBJ1-2; CDR3aa: ASSLEGPFYGYT
v_gene: TRBV27; abundance: NA; j_gene: TRBJ1-2; CDR3aa: ASSLSPLTGSGGYT
v_gene: TRBV24-1; abundance: few; j_gene: TRBJ2-1; CDR3aa: ATSVSPDPRDEQF
v_gene: TRBV7-8; abundance: many; j_gene: TRBJ2-1; CDR3aa: ASSGPGLADYNEQF
v_gene: TRBV16; abundance: NA; j_gene: TRBJ1-1; CDR3aa: ASSHRTGKDTEAF
v_gene: TRBV12-3/TRBV12-4; abundance: many; j_gene: TRBJ1-5; CDR3aa: ASTSPGYSNQPQH
v_gene: TRBV19; abundance: few; j_gene: TRBJ1-1; CDR3aa: ASSITPQDEAF
v_gene: TRBV7-6; abundance: many; j_gene: TRBJ2-2; CDR3aa: ASSLDGRRMITGELF
v_gene: TRBV4-1; abundance: NA; j_gene: TRBJ1-4; CDR3aa: ASSHEDREDEKLF
v_gene: TRBV27; abundance: NA; j_gene: TRBJ2-2; CDR3aa: ATQGAPNTGELF
v_gene: TRBV19; abundance: NA; j_gene: TRBJ2-1; CDR3aa: ASSLWTSGGNNEQF
v_gene: TRBV7-9; abundance: few; j_gene: TRBJ2-3; CDR3aa: ASSSPGTALDTQY
v_gene: TRBV6-1; abundance: NA; j_gene: TRBJ2-7; CDR3aa: ASSQWGGYEQY
v_gene: TRBV19; abundance: NA; j_gene: TRBJ2-5; CDR3aa: ASSFAPGQGRETQY
v_gene: TRBV10-3; abundance: NA; j_gene: TRBJ2-7; CDR3aa: AIRMAGPTYEQY
v_gene: TRBV9; abundance: NA; j_gene: TRBJ1-1; CDR3aa: ASSVGLRGTEAF
v_gene: TRBV6-6; abundance: NA; j_gene: TRBJ2-1; CDR3aa: ASSYSAASYNEQF